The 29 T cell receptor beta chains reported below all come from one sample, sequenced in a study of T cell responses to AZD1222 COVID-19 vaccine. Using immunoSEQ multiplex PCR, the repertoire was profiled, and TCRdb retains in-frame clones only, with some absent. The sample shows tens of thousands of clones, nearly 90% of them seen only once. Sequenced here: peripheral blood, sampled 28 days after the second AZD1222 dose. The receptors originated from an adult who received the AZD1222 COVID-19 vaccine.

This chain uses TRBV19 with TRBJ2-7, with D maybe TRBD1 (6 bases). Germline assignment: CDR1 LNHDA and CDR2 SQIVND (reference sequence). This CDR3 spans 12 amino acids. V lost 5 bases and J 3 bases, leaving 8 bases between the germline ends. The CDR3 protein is CASSPDSYEQYF. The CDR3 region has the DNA TGTGCCAGTAGTCCGGACAGCTACGAGCAGTACTTC.

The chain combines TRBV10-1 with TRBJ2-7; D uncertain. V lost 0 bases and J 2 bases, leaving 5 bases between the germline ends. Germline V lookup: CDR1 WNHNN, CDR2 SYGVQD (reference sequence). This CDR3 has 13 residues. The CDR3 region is CASSESLTYEQYF. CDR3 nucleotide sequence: TGCGCCAGCAGTGAGTCTTTAACCTACGAGCAGTACTTC.

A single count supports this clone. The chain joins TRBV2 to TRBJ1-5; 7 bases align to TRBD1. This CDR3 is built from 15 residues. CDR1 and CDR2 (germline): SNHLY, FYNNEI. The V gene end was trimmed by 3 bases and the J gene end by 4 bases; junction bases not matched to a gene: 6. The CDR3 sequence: CASSERGLRNQPQHF. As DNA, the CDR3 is TGTGCCAGCAGTGAGAGGGGGCTTAGGAATCAGCCCCAGCATTTT.

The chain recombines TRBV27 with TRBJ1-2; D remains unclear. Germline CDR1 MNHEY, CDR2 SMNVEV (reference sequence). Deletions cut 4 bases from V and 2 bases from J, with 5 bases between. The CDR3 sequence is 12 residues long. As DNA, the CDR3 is TGTGCCAGCAGTTCAACGAACTATGGCTACACCTTC. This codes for CASSSTNYGYTF.

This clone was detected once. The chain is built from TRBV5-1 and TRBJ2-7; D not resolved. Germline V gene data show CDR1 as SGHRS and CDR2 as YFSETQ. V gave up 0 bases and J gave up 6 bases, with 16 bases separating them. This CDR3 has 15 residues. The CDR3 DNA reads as TGCGCCAGCAGCTTGGAAGGCTCCTTACCCGCCGAGCAGTACTTC. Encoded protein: CASSLEGSLPAEQYF.

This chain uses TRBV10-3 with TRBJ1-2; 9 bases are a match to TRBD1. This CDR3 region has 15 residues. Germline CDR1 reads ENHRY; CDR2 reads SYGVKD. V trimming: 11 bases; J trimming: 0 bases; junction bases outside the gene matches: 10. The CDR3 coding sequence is TGTGCCTTCCGGGACAGGGAACATGCTAACTATGGCTACACCTTC. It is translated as CAFRDREHANYGYTF.

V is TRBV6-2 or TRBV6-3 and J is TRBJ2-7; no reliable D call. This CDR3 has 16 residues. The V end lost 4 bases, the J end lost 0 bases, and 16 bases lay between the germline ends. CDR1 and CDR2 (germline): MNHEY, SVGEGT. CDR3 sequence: CASSSARWRLSYEQYF. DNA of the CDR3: TGTGCCAGCAGTTCCGCTAGATGGCGACTCTCCTACGAGCAGTACTTC.

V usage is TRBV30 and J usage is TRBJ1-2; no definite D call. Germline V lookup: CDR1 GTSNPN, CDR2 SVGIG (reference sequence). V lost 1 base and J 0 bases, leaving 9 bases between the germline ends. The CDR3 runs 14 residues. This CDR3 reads CAWSGAGSNYGYTF. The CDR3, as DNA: TGTGCCTGGAGTGGCGCAGGATCTAACTATGGCTACACCTTC.

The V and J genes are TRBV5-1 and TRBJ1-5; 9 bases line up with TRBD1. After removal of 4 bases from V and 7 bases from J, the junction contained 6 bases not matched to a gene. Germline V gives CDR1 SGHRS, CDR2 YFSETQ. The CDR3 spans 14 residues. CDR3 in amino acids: CASSEQGAGQPQHF. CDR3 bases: TGCGCCAGCAGCGAACAGGGGGCGGGCCAGCCCCAGCATTTT.

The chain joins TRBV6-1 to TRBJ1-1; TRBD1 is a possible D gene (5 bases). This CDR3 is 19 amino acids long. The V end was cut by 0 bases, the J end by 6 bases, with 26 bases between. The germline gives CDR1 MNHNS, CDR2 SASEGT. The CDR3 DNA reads TGTGCCAGCAGTGAAGCGGGCCCAGGGCTCGGGGCGGGTAGGGCTGAAGCTTTCTTT. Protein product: CASSEAGPGLGAGRAEAFF.

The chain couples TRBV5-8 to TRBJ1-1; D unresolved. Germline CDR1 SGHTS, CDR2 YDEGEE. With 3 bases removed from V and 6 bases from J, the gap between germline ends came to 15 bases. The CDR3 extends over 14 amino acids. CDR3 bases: TGTGCCAGCAGCTCCCCCAGAAGGGCGGCTGAAGCTTTCTTT. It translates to CASSSPRRAAEAFF.

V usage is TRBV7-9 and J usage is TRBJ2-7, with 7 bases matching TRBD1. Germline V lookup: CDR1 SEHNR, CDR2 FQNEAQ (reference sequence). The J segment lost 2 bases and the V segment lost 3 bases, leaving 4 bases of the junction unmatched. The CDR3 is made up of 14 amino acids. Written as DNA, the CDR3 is TGTGCCAGCAGCTTGAGGGACAGTCCCTACGAGCAGTACTTC. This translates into CASSLRDSPYEQYF. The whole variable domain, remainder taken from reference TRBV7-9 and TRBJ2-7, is DTGVSQNPRHKITKRGQNVTFRCDPISEHNRLYWYRQTLGQGPEFLTYFQNEAQLEKSRLLSDRFSAERPKGSFSTLEIQRTEQGDSAMYLCASSLRDSPYEQYFGPGTRLTVT.

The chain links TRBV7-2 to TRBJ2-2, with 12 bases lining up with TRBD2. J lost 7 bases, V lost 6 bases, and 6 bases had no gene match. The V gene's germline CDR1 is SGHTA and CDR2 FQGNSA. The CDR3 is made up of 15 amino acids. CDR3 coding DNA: TGTGCCAGCAGACGACTAGCGGGGGTGCTCGGGGAGCTGTTTTTT. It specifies CASRRLAGVLGELFF. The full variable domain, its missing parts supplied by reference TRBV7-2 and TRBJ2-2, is GAGVSQSPSNKVTEKGKDVELRCDPISGHTALYWYRQSLGQGLEFLIYFQGNSAPDKSGLPSDRFSAERTGGSVSTLTIQRTQQEDSAVYLCASRRLAGVLGELFFGEGSRLTVL.

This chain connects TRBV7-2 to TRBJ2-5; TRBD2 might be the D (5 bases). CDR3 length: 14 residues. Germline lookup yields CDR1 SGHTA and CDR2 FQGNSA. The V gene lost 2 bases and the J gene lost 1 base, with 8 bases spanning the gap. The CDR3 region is CASSLPGFQETQYF. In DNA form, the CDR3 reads TGTGCCAGCAGCTTACCGGGGTTCCAAGAGACCCAGTACTTC.

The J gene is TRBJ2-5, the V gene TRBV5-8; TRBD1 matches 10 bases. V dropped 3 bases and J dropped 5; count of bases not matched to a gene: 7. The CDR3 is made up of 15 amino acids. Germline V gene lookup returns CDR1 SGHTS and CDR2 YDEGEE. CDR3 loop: CASSWGQGLEETQYF. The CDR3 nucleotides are TGTGCCAGCAGCTGGGGACAGGGGCTAGAGGAGACCCAGTACTTC.

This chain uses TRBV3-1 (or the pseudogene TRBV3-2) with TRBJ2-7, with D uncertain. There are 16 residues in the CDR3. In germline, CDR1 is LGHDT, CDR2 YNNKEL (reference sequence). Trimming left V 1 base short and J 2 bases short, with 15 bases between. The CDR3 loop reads CASSQGVLRITYEQYF. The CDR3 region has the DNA TGTGCCAGCAGCCAAGGGGTTCTTCGAATAACCTACGAGCAGTACTTC.

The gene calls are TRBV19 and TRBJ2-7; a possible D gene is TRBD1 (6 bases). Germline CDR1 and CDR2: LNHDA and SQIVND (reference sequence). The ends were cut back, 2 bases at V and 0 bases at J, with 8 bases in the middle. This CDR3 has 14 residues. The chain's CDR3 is CASSISGDSYEQYF. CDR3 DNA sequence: TGTGCCAGTAGTATATCAGGGGACTCCTACGAGCAGTACTTC.

The CDR3 region is CATSSPGETQYF. CDR3 in DNA: TGTGCCACCAGCAGCCCGGGGGAGACCCAGTACTTC. The rearrangement joins TRBV15 to TRBJ2-5; D may be TRBD2 (5 bases). Germline CDR1 LNHNV, CDR2 YYDKDF (reference sequence). The CDR3 totals 12 residues. The ends were cut back, 3 bases at V and 5 bases at J, with 7 bases in the middle.

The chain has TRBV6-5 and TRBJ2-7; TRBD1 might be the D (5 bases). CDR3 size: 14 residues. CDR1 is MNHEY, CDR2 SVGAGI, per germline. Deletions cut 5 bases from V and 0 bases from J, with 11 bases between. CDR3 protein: CASSRGRGSYEQYF. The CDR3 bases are TGTGCCAGCAGTAGAGGTAGGGGCTCCTACGAGCAGTACTTC.

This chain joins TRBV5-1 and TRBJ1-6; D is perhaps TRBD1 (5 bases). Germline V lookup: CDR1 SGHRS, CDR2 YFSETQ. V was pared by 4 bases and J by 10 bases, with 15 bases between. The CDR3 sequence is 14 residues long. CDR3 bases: TGCGCCAGCAGCCCCGGGACCGGGGGATCACCCCTCCACTTT. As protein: CASSPGTGGSPLHF.

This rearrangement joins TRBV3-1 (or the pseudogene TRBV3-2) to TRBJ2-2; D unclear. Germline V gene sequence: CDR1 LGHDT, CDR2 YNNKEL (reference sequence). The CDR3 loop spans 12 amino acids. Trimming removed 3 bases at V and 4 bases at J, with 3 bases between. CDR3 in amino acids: CASSHSTGELFF. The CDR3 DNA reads TGTGCCAGCAGCCACAGCACCGGGGAGCTGTTTTTT.

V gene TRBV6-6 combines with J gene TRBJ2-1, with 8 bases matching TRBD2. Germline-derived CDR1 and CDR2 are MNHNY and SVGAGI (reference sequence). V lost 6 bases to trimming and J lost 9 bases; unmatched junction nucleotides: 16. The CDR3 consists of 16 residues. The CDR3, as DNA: TGTGCCAGCAGCCGCATGAACGGACTAGCTGACAGTGAGCAGTTCTTC. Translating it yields CASSRMNGLADSEQFF.

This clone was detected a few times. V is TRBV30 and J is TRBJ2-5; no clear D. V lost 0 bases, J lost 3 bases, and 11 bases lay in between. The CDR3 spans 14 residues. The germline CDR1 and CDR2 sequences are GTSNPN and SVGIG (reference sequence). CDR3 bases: TGTGCCTGGAGTGTACTTGTCCGGGAAGAGACCCAGTACTTC. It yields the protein CAWSVLVREETQYF.

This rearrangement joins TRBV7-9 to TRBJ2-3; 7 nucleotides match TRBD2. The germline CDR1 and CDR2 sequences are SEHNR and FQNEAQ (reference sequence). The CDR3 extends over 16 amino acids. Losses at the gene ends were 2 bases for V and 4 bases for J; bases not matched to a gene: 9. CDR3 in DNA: TGTGCCAGCAGCTTAATTGGGGCGGGAGTCCCAGATACGCAGTATTTT. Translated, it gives CASSLIGAGVPDTQYF.

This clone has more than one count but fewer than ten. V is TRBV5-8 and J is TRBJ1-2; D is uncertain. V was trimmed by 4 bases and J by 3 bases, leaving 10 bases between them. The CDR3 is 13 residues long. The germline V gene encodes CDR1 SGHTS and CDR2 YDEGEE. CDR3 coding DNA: TGTGCCAGCAGCCTGTTACGGGACTATGGCTACACCTTC. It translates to CASSLLRDYGYTF.

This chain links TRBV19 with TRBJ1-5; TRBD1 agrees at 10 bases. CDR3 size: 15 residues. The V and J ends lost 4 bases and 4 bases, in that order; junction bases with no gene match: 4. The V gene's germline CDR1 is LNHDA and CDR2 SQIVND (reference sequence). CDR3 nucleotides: TGTGCCAGTAGTAGTGGACAGGGGGGGAATCAGCCCCAGCATTTT. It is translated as CASSSGQGGNQPQHF.

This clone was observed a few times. This CDR3 is CATSDRFNTGELFF. CDR3 bases: TGTGCCACCAGTGATAGATTCAACACCGGGGAGCTGTTTTTT. The J gene is TRBJ2-2, the V gene TRBV24-1; D gene unclear. The CDR3 runs to 14 residues. Trimming removed 3 bases at V and 2 bases at J, with 6 bases between. CDR1 and CDR2 from the germline V gene are KGHDR and SFDVKD.

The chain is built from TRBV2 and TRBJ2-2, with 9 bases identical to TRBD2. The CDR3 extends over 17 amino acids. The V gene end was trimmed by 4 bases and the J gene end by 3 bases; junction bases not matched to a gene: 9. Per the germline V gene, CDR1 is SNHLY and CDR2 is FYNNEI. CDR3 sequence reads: CASSGALLAGHTGELFF. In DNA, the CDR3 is TGTGCCAGCAGTGGGGCCCTACTAGCGGGCCACACCGGGGAGCTGTTTTTT.

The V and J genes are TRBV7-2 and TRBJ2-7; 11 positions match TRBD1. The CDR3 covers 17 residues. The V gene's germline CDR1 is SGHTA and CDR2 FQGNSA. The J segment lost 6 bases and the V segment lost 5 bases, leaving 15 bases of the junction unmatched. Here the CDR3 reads CASSPHNRGQGGSEQYF. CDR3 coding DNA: TGTGCCAGCAGCCCGCATAACCGGGGACAGGGGGGAAGCGAGCAGTACTTC.